These 9 T cell receptor beta chains were sequenced from one sample in a study of neurological immune-mediated disorders. Using its own MiXCR run on the 5' RACE reads, TCRdb lists one record per CDR3 protein. The data show tens of thousands of distinct CDR3 sequences, roughly an eighth seen once. Sequenced sample: PBMCs. The source of these receptors is a woman in her fifties or sixties in good health.

This clonotype came up many times. V and J are TRBV5-1 and TRBJ1-5, with a possible D match to TRBD1 (5 bases). The V and J ends lost 4 bases and 6 bases respectively, with 17 bases between them. Germline CDR1 SGHRS, CDR2 YFSETQ. This CDR3 contains 15 residues. CDR3: CASSNDPTGTQPQHF. In DNA, the CDR3 is TGCGCCAGCAGCAACGACCCTACGGGGACTCAGCCCCAGCATTTT.

In this sample, this clonotype turned up many times. The rearrangement links TRBV5-1 to TRBJ2-1, with D possibly being TRBD2 (7 bases). Germline V gene data show CDR1 as SGHRS and CDR2 as YFSETQ. Trimming shortened V by 0 bases and J by 8 bases, and 15 bases separated the two germline ends. This CDR3 comprises 15 residues. The CDR3 here is CASSLVLGGLDEQFF. As DNA, the CDR3 is TGCGCCAGCAGCTTGGTTCTCGGGGGGCTGGATGAGCAGTTCTTC.

This clonotype has ten or more counts. The gene calls are TRBV20-1 and TRBJ1-2; 8 nucleotides align to TRBD1. V was clipped by 4 bases and J by 5 bases; unmatched bases: 6. The CDR3 contains 13 residues. Germline V gene lookup returns CDR1 DFQATT and CDR2 SNEGSKA (reference sequence). The CDR3 reads CSATRQGRYGYTF. CDR3 nucleotide sequence: TGCAGTGCTACGCGACAGGGGCGATATGGCTACACCTTC.

Ten or more counts support this clonotype. The chain couples TRBV28 to TRBJ2-1, with D uncertain. CDR3 length: 16 residues. Trimming removed 8 bases from V and 4 bases from J, with 21 bases in between. Germline V gene sequence: CDR1 MDHEN, CDR2 SYDVKM. The DNA for the CDR3 is TGTGCCAGCGTTCCCGACGAAAGGCAGTTGTACAATGAGCAGTTCTTC. Translation gives CASVPDERQLYNEQFF. Supplemented by reference TRBV28 and TRBJ2-1, the full variable domain reads DVKVTQSSRYLVKRTGEKVFLECVQDMDHENMFWYRQDPGLGLRLIYFSYDVKMKEKGDIPEGYSVSREKKERFSLILESASTNQTSMYLCASVPDERQLYNEQFFGPGTRLTVL.

The sample holds many counts of this clonotype. The chain is built from TRBV5-1 and TRBJ2-5; the D is unclear. Trimming removed 3 bases from V and 5 bases from J, with 11 bases in between. CDR1 is SGHRS and CDR2 is YFSETQ in the germline V gene. The CDR3 covers 13 residues. CDR3: CASSSTSTETQYF. CDR3 DNA: TGCGCCAGCAGCTCGACATCAACGGAGACCCAGTACTTC.

This clonotype was seen ten or more times. The rearrangement uses TRBV12-3 or TRBV12-4 and TRBJ2-1, with 7 bases that match TRBD1. V shed 6 bases and J 11 bases; nucleotides not matched to a gene: 16. The CDR3 extends over 15 amino acids. CDR3 DNA sequence: TGTGCCAGCAGCTCCGAACAGGGGCGACGGGACCAGCAGTTCTTC. Its translation is CASSSEQGRRDQQFF.

This clonotype has at least ten counts. V is TRBV28 and J is TRBJ1-2; D is unresolved. Trimming removed 1 base from V and 7 bases from J, with 10 bases in between. The CDR3 covers 13 residues. CDR1 MDHEN and CDR2 SYDVKM come from the germline V gene. The CDR3 reads CASSLLGSRGYTF. CDR3 in DNA: TGTGCCAGCAGTTTATTAGGGAGCCGTGGCTACACCTTC.

This clonotype was seen repeatedly, ten times or more. J is TRBJ2-3 and V is TRBV2; 8 nucleotides line up with TRBD1. Germline CDR1 SNHLY, CDR2 FYNNEI. Losses at the gene ends were 3 bases for V and 2 bases for J; bases not matched to a gene: 10. This CDR3 contains 17 residues. As DNA, the CDR3 is TGTGCCAGCAGTGACCTCGGGAGCAGGGGGCCCACAGATACGCAGTATTTT. This sequence encodes CASSDLGSRGPTDTQYF.

This clonotype was counted at least ten times. J is TRBJ2-7 and V is TRBV7-9; D is undetermined. Between the trimmed V and J ends, which lost 1 base and 1 base, there was a span of 5 bases. CDR3 length: 13 amino acids. Per the germline V gene, CDR1 is SEHNR and CDR2 is FQNEAQ (reference sequence). CDR3 sequence: CASSLDYSYEQYF. The CDR3 DNA is TGTGCCAGCAGCTTAGACTATTCCTACGAGCAGTACTTC.